This TCR beta chain was documented in a study of cytomegalovirus exposure and HLA in healthy donors. Primers included in the PCR were 60 Vbeta and 13 Jbeta primers. The assay was immunoSEQ multiplex PCR, and TCRdb's table has in-frame clones only and misses some. The sample has about 140,000 clones, almost 85% seen once. A few counts support this clone. The clonotype was recovered from a woman between 40 and 55 years old in good health and CMV-seronegative. The sequencing input was PBMCs.

The DNA of the CDR3 is TGCGCCAGCTCTACTAACCGGCACGGAAACGAGCAGTACTTC. Protein sequence: CASSTNRHGNEQYF. This rearrangement joins TRBV5-1 to TRBJ2-7; the D is unclear. The CDR3 contains 14 residues. V was clipped by 7 bases and J by 5 bases, with 19 bases between them. Germline CDR1 reads SGHRS; CDR2 reads YFSETQ.